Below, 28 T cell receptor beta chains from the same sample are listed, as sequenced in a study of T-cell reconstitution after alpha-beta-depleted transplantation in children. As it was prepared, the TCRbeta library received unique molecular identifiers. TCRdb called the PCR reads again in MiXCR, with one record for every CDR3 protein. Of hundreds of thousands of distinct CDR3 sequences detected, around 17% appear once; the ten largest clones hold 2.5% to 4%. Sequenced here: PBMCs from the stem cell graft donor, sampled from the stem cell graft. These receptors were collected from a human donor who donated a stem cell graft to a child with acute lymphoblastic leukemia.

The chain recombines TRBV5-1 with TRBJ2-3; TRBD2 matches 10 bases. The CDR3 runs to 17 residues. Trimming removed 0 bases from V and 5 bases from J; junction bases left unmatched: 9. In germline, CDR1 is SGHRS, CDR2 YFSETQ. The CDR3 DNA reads TGCGCCAGCAGCTTGGCCCCTAGCGGGAGTCCCGGAGATACGCAGTATTTT. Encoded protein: CASSLAPSGSPGDTQYF.

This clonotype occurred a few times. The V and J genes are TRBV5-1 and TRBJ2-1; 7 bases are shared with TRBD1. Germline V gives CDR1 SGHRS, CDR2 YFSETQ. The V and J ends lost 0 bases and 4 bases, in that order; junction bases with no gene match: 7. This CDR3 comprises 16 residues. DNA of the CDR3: TGCGCCAGCAGCTTGGGGGACAGTATATTTTACAATGAGCAGTTCTTC. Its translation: CASSLGDSIFYNEQFF.

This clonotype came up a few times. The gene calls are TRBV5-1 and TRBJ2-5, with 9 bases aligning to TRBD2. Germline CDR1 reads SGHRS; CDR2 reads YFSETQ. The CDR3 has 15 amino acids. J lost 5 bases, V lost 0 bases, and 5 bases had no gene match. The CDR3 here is CASSLELAGHETQYF. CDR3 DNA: TGCGCCAGCAGCTTGGAGCTAGCGGGGCACGAGACCCAGTACTTC.

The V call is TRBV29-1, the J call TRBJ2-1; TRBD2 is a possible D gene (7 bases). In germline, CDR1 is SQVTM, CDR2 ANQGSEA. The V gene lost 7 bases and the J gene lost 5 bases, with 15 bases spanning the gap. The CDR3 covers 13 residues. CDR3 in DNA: TGCAGCGCGGTCGGGGGGCCCCACAATGAGCAGTTCTTC. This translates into CSAVGGPHNEQFF.

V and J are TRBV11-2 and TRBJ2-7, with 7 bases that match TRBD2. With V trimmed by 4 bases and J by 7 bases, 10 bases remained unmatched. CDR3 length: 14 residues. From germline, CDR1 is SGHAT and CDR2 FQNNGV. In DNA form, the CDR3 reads TGTGCCAGCAGCTCCCTGGCGGGAGATGGAGAGCAGTACTTC. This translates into CASSSLAGDGEQYF.

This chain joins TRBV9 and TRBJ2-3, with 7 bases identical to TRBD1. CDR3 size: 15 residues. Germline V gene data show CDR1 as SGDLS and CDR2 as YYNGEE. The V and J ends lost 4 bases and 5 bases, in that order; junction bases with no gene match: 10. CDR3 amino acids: CASSTGTTGVDTQYF. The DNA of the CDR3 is TGTGCCAGCAGCACTGGAACCACAGGGGTAGATACGCAGTATTTT.

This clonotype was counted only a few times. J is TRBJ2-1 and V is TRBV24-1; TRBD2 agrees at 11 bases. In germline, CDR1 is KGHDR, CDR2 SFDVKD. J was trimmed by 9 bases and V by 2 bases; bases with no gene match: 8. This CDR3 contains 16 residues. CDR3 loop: CATSDSIAGGPSEQFF. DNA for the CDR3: TGTGCCACCAGTGATTCGATAGCGGGAGGGCCGAGTGAGCAGTTCTTC.

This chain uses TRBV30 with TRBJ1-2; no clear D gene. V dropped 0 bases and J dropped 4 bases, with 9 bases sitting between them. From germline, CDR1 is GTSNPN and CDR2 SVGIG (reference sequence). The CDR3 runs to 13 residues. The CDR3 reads CAWSVGGLYGYTF. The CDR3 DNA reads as TGTGCCTGGAGTGTAGGCGGTCTCTATGGCTACACCTTC. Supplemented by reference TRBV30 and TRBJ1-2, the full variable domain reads SQTIHQWPATLVQPVGSPLSLECTVEGTSNPNLYWYRQAAGRGLQLLFYSVGIGQISSEVPQNLSASRPQDRQFILSSKKLLLSDSGFYLCAWSVGGLYGYTFGSGTRLTVV.

The CDR3 sequence: CASSPRGGNNEQFF. CDR3 nucleotides: TGCGCCAGCAGCCCCCGGGGGGGAAACAATGAGCAGTTCTTC. The rearrangement joins TRBV5-1 to TRBJ2-1; TRBD2 matches at 8 bases. Germline trimming cut 4 bases from V and 5 bases from J; bases unmatched to any gene: 5. The CDR3 sequence is 14 residues long. The germline CDR1 and CDR2 sequences are SGHRS and YFSETQ.

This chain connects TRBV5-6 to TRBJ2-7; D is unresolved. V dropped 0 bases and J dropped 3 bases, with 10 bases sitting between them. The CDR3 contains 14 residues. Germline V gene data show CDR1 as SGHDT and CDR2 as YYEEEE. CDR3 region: CASSLGQKSYEQYF. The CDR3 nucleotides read TGTGCCAGCAGCTTGGGGCAGAAGAGCTACGAGCAGTACTTC. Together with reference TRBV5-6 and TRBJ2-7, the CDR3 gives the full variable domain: DAGVTQSPTHLIKTRGQQVTLRCSPKSGHDTVSWYQQALGQGPQFIFQYYEEEERQRGNFPDRFSGHQFPNYSSELNVNALLLGDSALYLCASSLGQKSYEQYFGPGTRLTVT.

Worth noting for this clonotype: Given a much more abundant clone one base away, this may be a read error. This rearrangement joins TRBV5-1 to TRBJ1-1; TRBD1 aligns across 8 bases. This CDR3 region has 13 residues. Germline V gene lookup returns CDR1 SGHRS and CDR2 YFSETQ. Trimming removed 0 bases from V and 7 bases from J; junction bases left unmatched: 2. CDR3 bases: TGCGCCAGCAGCTTGGGGACAGGGAGTGAAGCTTTCTTT. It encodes CASSLGTGSEAFF.

Here the CDR3 DNA reads TGTGCCAGCAGCTTAGGGACTAGAGGCGAGCAGTACTTC. Encoded protein: CASSLGTRGEQYF. The V call is TRBV7-9, the J call TRBJ2-7, with 7 bases lining up with TRBD2. Trimming at V came to 1 base and at J to 6 bases, leaving 3 bases not matched to a gene. The CDR3 runs to 13 residues. The germline V gene encodes CDR1 SEHNR and CDR2 FQNEAQ (reference sequence).

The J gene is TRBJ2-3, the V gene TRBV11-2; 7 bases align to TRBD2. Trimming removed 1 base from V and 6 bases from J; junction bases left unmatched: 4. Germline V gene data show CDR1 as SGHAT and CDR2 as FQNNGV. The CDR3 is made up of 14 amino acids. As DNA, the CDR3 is TGTGCCAGCAGCTTAGGAGCGGGGTTCGATACGCAGTATTTT. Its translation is CASSLGAGFDTQYF. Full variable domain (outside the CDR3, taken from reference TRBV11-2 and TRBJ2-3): EAGVAQSPRYKIIEKRQSVAFWCNPISGHATLYWYQQILGQGPKLLIQFQNNGVVDDSQLPKDRFSAERLKGVDSTLKIQPAKLEDSAVYLCASSLGAGFDTQYFGPGTRLTVL.

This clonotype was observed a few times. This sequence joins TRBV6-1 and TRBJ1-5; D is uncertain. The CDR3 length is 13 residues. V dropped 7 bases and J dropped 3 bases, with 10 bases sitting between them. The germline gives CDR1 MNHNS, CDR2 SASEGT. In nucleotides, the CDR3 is TGTGCCAGCACGAGCAGGCCCAATCAGCCCCAGCATTTT. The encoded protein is CASTSRPNQPQHF.

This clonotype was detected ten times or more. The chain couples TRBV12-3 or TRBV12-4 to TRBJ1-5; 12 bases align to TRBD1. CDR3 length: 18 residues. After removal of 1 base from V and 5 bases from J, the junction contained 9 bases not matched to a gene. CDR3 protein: CASSLGDRGRVGDQPQHF. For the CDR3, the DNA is TGTGCCAGCAGTTTAGGGGACAGGGGGCGCGTTGGCGATCAGCCCCAGCATTTT.

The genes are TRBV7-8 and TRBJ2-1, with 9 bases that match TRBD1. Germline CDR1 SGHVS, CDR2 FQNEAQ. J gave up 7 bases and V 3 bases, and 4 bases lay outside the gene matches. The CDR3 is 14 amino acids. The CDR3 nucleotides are TGTGCCAGCAGCTTTAGACAGGGGGGGAATGAGCAGTTCTTC. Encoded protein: CASSFRQGGNEQFF.

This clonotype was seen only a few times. The CDR3 DNA follows: TGTGCCAGCAGCTTAGCGCCCGGGGATCGTGGCTACACCTTC. Encoded protein: CASSLAPGDRGYTF. V is TRBV7-8 and J is TRBJ1-2; D unclear. CDR3 length: 14 amino acids. V lost 0 bases, J lost 7 bases, and 12 bases lay in between. CDR1 SGHVS and CDR2 FQNEAQ come from the germline V gene.

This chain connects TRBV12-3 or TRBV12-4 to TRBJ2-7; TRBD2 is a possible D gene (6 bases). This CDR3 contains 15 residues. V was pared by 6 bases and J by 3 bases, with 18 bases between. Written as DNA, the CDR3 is TGTGCCAGCAGAAGCAAGGAGGGCCCCAACTACGAGCAGTACTTC. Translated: CASRSKEGPNYEQYF.

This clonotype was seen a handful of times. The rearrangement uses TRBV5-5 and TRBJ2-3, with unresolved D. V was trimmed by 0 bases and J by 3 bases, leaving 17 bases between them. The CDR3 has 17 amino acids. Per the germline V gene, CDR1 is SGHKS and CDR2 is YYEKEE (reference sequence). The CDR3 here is CASSLEPIRLGTDTQYF. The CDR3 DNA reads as TGTGCCAGCAGCTTGGAACCCATTAGACTGGGAACAGATACGCAGTATTTT. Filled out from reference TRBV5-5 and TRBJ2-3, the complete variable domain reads DAGVTQSPTHLIKTRGQQVTLRCSPISGHKSVSWYQQVLGQGPQFIFQYYEKEERGRGNFPDRFSARQFPNYSSELNVNALLLGDSALYLCASSLEPIRLGTDTQYFGPGTRLTVL.

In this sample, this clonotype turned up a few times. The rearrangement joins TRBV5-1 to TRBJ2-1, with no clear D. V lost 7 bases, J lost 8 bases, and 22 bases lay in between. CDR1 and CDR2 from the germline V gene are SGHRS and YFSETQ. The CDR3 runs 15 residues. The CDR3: CASAGLGGPVDEQFF. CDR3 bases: TGCGCCAGCGCCGGATTGGGCGGCCCAGTCGATGAGCAGTTCTTC. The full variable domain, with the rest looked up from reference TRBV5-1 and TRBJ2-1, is KAGVTQTPRYLIKTRGQQVTLSCSPISGHRSVSWYQQTPGQGLQFLFEYFSETQRNKGNFPGRFSGRQFSNSRSEMNVSTLELGDSALYLCASAGLGGPVDEQFFGPGTRLTVL.

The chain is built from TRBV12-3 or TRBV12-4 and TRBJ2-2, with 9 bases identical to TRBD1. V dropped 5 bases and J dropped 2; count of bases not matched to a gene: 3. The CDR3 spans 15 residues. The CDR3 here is CASSHRGLNTGELFF. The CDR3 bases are TGTGCCAGCAGTCACAGGGGGCTCAACACCGGGGAGCTGTTTTTT.

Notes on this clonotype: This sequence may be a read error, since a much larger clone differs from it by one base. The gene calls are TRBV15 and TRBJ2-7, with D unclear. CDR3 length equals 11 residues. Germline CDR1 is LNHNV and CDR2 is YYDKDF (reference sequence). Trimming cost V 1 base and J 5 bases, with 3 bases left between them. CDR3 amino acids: CATSRGNEQYF. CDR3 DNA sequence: TGTGCCACCAGCAGAGGGAACGAGCAGTACTTC.

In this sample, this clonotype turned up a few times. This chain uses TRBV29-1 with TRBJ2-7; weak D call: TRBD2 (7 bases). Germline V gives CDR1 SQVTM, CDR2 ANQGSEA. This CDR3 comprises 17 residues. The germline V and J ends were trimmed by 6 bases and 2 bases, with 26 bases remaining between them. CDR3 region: CSVAQGGRAGVTYEQYF. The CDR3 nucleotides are TGCAGCGTCGCCCAAGGGGGGAGGGCAGGCGTTACCTACGAGCAGTACTTC.

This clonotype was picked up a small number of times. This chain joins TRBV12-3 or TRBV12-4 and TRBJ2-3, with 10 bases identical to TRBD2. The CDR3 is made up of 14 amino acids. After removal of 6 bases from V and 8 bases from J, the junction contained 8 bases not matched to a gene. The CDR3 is CASSLSGRAVTQYF. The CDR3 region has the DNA TGTGCCAGCAGCCTCAGCGGGAGGGCAGTTACGCAGTATTTT.

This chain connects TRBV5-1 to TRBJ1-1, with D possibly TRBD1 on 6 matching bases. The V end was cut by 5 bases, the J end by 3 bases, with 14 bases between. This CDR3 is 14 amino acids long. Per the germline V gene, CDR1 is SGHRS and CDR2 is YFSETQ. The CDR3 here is CASRRDISDTEAFF. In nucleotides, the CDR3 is TGCGCCAGCAGACGGGACATCTCGGACACTGAAGCTTTCTTT.

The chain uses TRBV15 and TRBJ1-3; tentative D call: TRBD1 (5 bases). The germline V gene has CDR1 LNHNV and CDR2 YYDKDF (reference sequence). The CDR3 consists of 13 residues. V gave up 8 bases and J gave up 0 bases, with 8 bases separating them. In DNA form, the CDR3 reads TGTGCCACCTCGACAGCCTCTGGAAACACCATATATTTT. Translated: CATSTASGNTIYF. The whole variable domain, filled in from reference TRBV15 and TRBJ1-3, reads DAMVIQNPRYQVTQFGKPVTLSCSQTLNHNVMYWYQQKSSQAPKLLFHYYDKDFNNEADTPDNFQSRRPNTSFCFLDIRSPGLGDTAMYLCATSTASGNTIYFGEGSWLTVV.

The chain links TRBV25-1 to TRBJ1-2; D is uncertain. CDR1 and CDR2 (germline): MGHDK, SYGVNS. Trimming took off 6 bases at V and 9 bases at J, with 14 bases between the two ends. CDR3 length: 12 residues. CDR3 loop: CASSTTGSSYTF. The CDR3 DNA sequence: TGTGCCAGCAGCACTACCGGGAGTAGCTACACCTTC.

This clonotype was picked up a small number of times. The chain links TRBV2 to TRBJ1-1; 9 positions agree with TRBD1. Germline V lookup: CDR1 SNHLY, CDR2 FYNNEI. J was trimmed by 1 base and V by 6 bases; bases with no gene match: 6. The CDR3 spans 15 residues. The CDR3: CASSDDRGSNTEAFF. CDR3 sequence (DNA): TGTGCCAGCAGCGACGACAGGGGGTCGAACACTGAAGCTTTCTTT.